The rows below give T cell receptor beta chains drawn from one sample of a study of T cell changes during pregnancy in multiple sclerosis. Some clones are missing from TCRdb's copy, which holds only in-frame ones; the method was immunoSEQ multiplex PCR. The table shows about 83,000 clones, with approximately 90% occurring only once. This material consisted of PBMCs, taken in the first trimester of pregnancy. These receptor sequences come from a female donor in good health, serving as a control in a pregnancy study. Some clones in this sample may be carry-over from other donors' samples. CDR3s leave out the opening cysteine and the closing phenylalanine or tryptophan. Each record gives: D gene, clone size, V gene, J gene, CDR3 protein. D genes are given only for firm matches. The listing skips clone size in some rows; elsewhere it reads once, few, many or a size class.

>.|.|TRBV9|TRBJ2-5
ASSQRGGGAETQY
>.|.|TRBV12-5|TRBJ2-2
ASGLGLMNTGELF
>.|once|TRBV6-6|TRBJ1-1
ASKSGDTEAF
>.|.|TRBV4-1|TRBJ2-2
ASTWGDSTGELF
>.|.|TRBV19|TRBJ2-5
ASSSLPVGETQETQY
>TRBD2|once|TRBV19|TRBJ2-3
ASTPGLADTDTQY
>.|.|TRBV6-4|TRBJ2-7
ASRLLVPTTYEQY
>.|once|TRBV19|TRBJ1-5
ATHGGGGQPQH
>.|.|TRBV20-1|TRBJ2-2
SAPETGELF
>.|many|TRBV6-1|TRBJ2-7
ASSEGLVRGAYEQY
>TRBD1|.|TRBV5-1|TRBJ1-2
ASSGGTGSHGYT
>.|.|TRBV5-6|TRBJ2-3
ASSLQGEVLTQY
>TRBD2|.|TRBV4-2|TRBJ2-3
ASSQGASGRPDTQY
>TRBD1|.|TRBV29-1|TRBJ2-1
SVRFGTGVNEQF
>.|.|TRBV7-2|TRBJ1-6
ASSPAHSSYNSPLH
>.|few|TRBV6-6|TRBJ2-7
ASKGGSYEQY
>.|.|TRBV5-4|TRBJ1-2
ASSLQGHYGYT
>TRBD1|.|TRBV19|TRBJ1-5
ASRGQRGNQPQH
>TRBD2|.|TRBV7-2|TRBJ2-7
ASSLGTSGRGYEQY
>TRBD2|.|TRBV28|TRBJ2-3
ASSLRAGGQSVTDTQY
>.|.|TRBV7-2|TRBJ1-1
ASSFWGGGSEAF
>.|once|TRBV6-4|TRBJ2-2
ASSDDYDGAGELF
>.|.|TRBV10-3|TRBJ1-6
AISERETLGSPLH
>TRBD2|once|TRBV27|TRBJ2-3
ASSFFGRDTDTQY
>.|.|TRBV5-8|TRBJ1-5
ASSHRGNQPQH
>TRBD1|.|TRBV6-6|TRBJ2-1
ASSYGQVNNEQF
>.|.|TRBV27|TRBJ1-4
ASSLESRHNEKLF
>TRBD2|.|TRBV4-2|TRBJ2-3
ASSQEGTSATDTQY
>.|.|TRBV28|TRBJ2-7
ASTLTAGPYEQY
>TRBD1|.|TRBV19|TRBJ2-4
ASSIRTGWENIQY
>.|.|TRBV28|TRBJ1-3
ASSQGLTGNTIY
>.|.|TRBV7-2|TRBJ2-5
ASSNRDTKETQY
>.|.|TRBV5-6|TRBJ2-7
ASSLYYEQY
>.|.|TRBV28|TRBJ1-1
ASSWTEEIAEAF
>TRBD2|.|TRBV7-8|TRBJ2-1
ASSLRGDYNEQF